The source of this T cell receptor (beta chain) is a study of blood T cell repertoires in COVID-19. In the study overall: There were acute and convalescent COVID-19 samples, and they came from the United States, Italy and Spain.

This clone occurred a few times. Trimming left V 2 bases short and J 5 bases short, with 8 bases between. The CDR3 totals 13 residues. The germline gives CDR1 SGHAT, CDR2 FQNNGV. The protocol was immunoSEQ multiplex PCR, while the TCRdb copy is restricted to in-frame clones and leaves out a portion. The table lists about 180,000 clones, 70% to 90% of them singletons. This receptor was identified in a man in his fifties or sixties with acute or convalescent COVID-19. This rearrangement joins TRBV11-2 to TRBJ2-3, with D possibly TRBD1 on 5 matching bases. The sequenced material came from peripheral blood. The CDR3 sequence: CASSLRGGDTQYF. In DNA form, the CDR3 reads TGTGCCAGCAGCTTAAGGGGTGGAGATACGCAGTATTTT.